One sample yielded the 27 T cell receptor beta chains listed below, sequenced in a study of T cells in Graves' hyperthyroidism and ophthalmopathy. RNA transcripts served as the template for amplifying TCR beta CDR3 regions. HTBI primers were used for first-round RT-PCR of the TCR CDR3. TCRdb called the multiplex PCR reads again in MiXCR, with one record for every CDR3 protein. The sample lists under 750,000 distinct CDR3 sequences, over 15% seen once, with 16% in the top ten. Sequenced: blood. The receptors were sampled from a woman in her forties or fifties with Graves' hyperthyroidism that later progressed to Graves' ophthalmopathy.

The sample holds many counts of this clonotype. The genes are TRBV7-9 and TRBJ1-1; 7 bases map to TRBD1. The J segment lost 1 base and the V segment lost 4 bases, leaving 9 bases of the junction unmatched. CDR1 is SEHNR and CDR2 is FQNEAQ in the germline V gene (reference sequence). The CDR3 is 16 residues long. CDR3 region: CASSSPDRNWNTEAFF. The CDR3, as DNA: TGTGCCAGCAGCTCCCCGGACAGGAACTGGAACACTGAAGCTTTCTTT.

This clonotype was observed many times. The rearrangement uses TRBV13 and TRBJ1-2; no clear D gene. Germline-derived CDR1 and CDR2 are PRHDT and FYEKMQ (reference sequence). Between the trimmed V and J ends, which lost 5 bases and 4 bases, there was a span of 11 bases. The CDR3 runs to 13 residues. The DNA for the CDR3 is TGTGCCAGCAGCGGTCCGGGCAGCTATGGCTACACCTTC. Its translation: CASSGPGSYGYTF.

This clonotype was observed a few times. The chain joins TRBV2 to TRBJ2-1; 8 bases match TRBD2. V lost 8 bases, J lost 2 bases, and 11 bases stayed unmatched. The CDR3 extends over 16 amino acids. CDR1 is SNHLY, CDR2 FYNNEI, per germline. CDR3 sequence: CASYGERGPPYNEQFF. CDR3 nucleotide sequence: TGTGCCAGCTATGGTGAGCGGGGGCCCCCCTACAATGAGCAGTTCTTC.

V gene TRBV4-2 combines with J gene TRBJ1-2; D gene unclear. CDR1 is LGHNA, CDR2 YNFKEQ, per germline. This CDR3 comprises 15 residues. Trimming removed 4 bases from V and 6 bases from J, with 18 bases in between. The CDR3 sequence is CASSPPIRRTNGYTF. The DNA for the CDR3 is TGTGCCAGCAGCCCCCCGATCCGGAGAACTAATGGCTACACCTTC.

The chain recombines TRBV24-1 with TRBJ2-5; D may be TRBD1 (7 bases). Germline V lookup: CDR1 KGHDR, CDR2 SFDVKD. This CDR3 is 16 amino acids long. The ends were cut back, 3 bases at V and 3 bases at J, with 16 bases in the middle. DNA for the CDR3: TGTGCCACCAGTGATAGCCAGGGGGGCGTAGAAGAGACCCAGTACTTC. Encoded protein: CATSDSQGGVEETQYF.

This clonotype was recorded at least ten times. This rearrangement joins TRBV3-1 to TRBJ2-3, with 8 bases that match TRBD2. V was pared by 4 bases and J by 1 base, with 13 bases of the junction left unmatched. The CDR3 loop spans 18 amino acids. The germline V gene has CDR1 LGHDT and CDR2 YNNKEL (reference sequence). The CDR3 protein is CASSPNLAAGGRTDTQYF. The CDR3 DNA sequence: TGTGCCAGCAGCCCGAACCTTGCTGCGGGGGGTCGCACAGATACGCAGTATTTT.

In this sample, this clonotype turned up many times. This chain links TRBV20-1 with TRBJ2-5; D tentatively reads TRBD1 or TRBD2 (5 bases each). CDR3 length: 12 residues. V dropped 2 bases and J dropped 4 bases, with 8 bases sitting between them. The germline gives CDR1 DFQATT, CDR2 SNEGSKA (reference sequence). The chain's CDR3 is CSARQGPETQYF. The CDR3 DNA is TGCAGTGCTAGACAGGGACCAGAGACCCAGTACTTC.

This clonotype was seen repeatedly, ten times or more. The chain uses TRBV20-1 and TRBJ1-5; 8 nucleotides align to TRBD1. CDR1 is DFQATT, CDR2 SNEGSKA, per germline (reference sequence). Losses at the gene ends were 1 base for V and 5 bases for J; bases not matched to a gene: 1. The CDR3 contains 13 residues. The CDR3 reads CSARAGGDQPQHF. In DNA form, the CDR3 reads TGCAGTGCTAGAGCAGGGGGCGATCAGCCCCAGCATTTT.

This clonotype was seen a single time. The chain joins TRBV6-5 to TRBJ2-3, with D possibly matching TRBD1 (5 bases). CDR1 MNHEY and CDR2 SVGAGI come from the germline V gene. The V gene lost 2 bases and the J gene lost 5 bases, with 14 bases spanning the gap. The CDR3 sequence is 15 residues long. CDR3 sequence reads: CASSYGQGDGDTQYF. The CDR3 nucleotides are TGTGCCAGCAGTTACGGCCAGGGTGACGGAGATACGCAGTATTTT.

This clonotype was observed at least ten times. The CDR3: CSARLGTSAQETQYF. CDR3 sequence (DNA): TGCAGTGCTAGGCTAGGGACTAGCGCGCAAGAGACCCAGTACTTC. The chain uses TRBV20-1 and TRBJ2-5; 10 nucleotides match TRBD2. This CDR3 contains 15 residues. The V gene's germline CDR1 is DFQATT and CDR2 SNEGSKA (reference sequence). J gave up 2 bases and V 3 bases, and 6 bases lay outside the gene matches.

This clonotype was detected many times. V usage is TRBV6-1 and J usage is TRBJ2-2; TRBD1 matches 9 bases. V dropped 5 bases and J dropped 4; count of bases not matched to a gene: 5. The CDR3 loop spans 15 amino acids. CDR1 is MNHNS and CDR2 is SASEGT in the germline V gene. The DNA for the CDR3 is TGTGCCAGCAGTAGACCGGGACAGGGCACCGGGGAGCTGTTTTTT. This codes for CASSRPGQGTGELFF.

The gene calls are TRBV27 and TRBJ1-1; D might be TRBD1 (5 bases). The CDR3 sequence is 14 residues long. Deletions cut 1 base from V and 4 bases from J, with 10 bases between. Germline assignment: CDR1 MNHEY and CDR2 SMNVEV (reference sequence). CDR3 sequence: CASSLWRGSTEAFF. CDR3 nucleotide sequence: TGTGCCAGCAGTTTATGGAGGGGTAGCACTGAAGCTTTCTTT.

This clonotype was picked up a small number of times. The rearrangement joins TRBV7-8 to TRBJ1-1, with TRBD1 as a possible D gene (6 bases). V gave up 1 base and J gave up 4 bases, with 19 bases separating them. The CDR3 totals 17 residues. From germline, CDR1 is SGHVS and CDR2 FQNEAQ. The CDR3 region has the DNA TGTGCCAGCAGCTTAGAATTCGTGGCAGGGGTGGGCACTGAAGCTTTCTTT. Translated, it gives CASSLEFVAGVGTEAFF.

Regarding this clonotype: A much larger clone lies one base from this, so it may be a read error. The CDR3 loop is CASRTGTSGGANTGEPFF. In nucleotides, the CDR3 is TGTGCCAGCAGAACCGGGACTAGCGGGGGCGCGAACACCGGGGAGCCGTTTTTT. The chain joins TRBV3-1 to TRBJ2-2, with 14 bases that match TRBD2. Germline CDR1 and CDR2: LGHDT and YNNKEL (reference sequence). CDR3 length: 18 amino acids.

This clonotype was observed at least ten times. The chain couples TRBV27 to TRBJ1-2; tentative D call: TRBD1 (6 bases). CDR1 is MNHEY, CDR2 SMNVEV, per germline (reference sequence). V was cut by 3 bases and J by 6 bases, with 11 bases left in between. The CDR3 is 13 residues long. DNA for the CDR3: TGTGCCAGCAGTTTCTACGGGGGCGATGGCTACACCTTC. It is translated as CASSFYGGDGYTF.

This clonotype was detected ten times or more. The chain uses TRBV30 and TRBJ2-7; unclear D gene. Trimming shortened V by 0 bases and J by 5 bases, and 14 bases separated the two germline ends. This CDR3 is 14 amino acids long. CDR1 and CDR2 (germline): GTSNPN, SVGIG (reference sequence). The CDR3 nucleotides are TGTGCCTGGAGTGTACACTCTTCTCGGGACGAGCAGTACTTC. Translation gives CAWSVHSSRDEQYF.

V usage is TRBV19 and J usage is TRBJ2-3; TRBD1 agrees at 9 bases. This CDR3 comprises 16 residues. The V segment lost 2 bases and the J segment 3 bases; nucleotides outside the gene matches: 6. Germline assignment: CDR1 LNHDA and CDR2 SQIVND (reference sequence). CDR3 region: CASSISTGGATDTQYF. The CDR3 nucleotides are TGTGCCAGTAGTATAAGTACAGGGGGCGCAACAGATACGCAGTATTTT.

This clonotype was found a few times. The chain recombines TRBV7-8 with TRBJ1-5; D unclear. The CDR3 is 15 amino acids. V was trimmed by 2 bases and J by 0 bases, leaving 8 bases between them. CDR1 SGHVS and CDR2 FQNEAQ come from the germline V gene. The chain's CDR3 is CASSLSLDSNQPQHF. The CDR3 DNA follows: TGTGCCAGCAGCTTAAGTCTTGATAGCAATCAGCCCCAGCATTTT.

This clonotype was counted at least ten times. This sequence joins TRBV5-6 and TRBJ1-2; tentatively, D is TRBD1 (5 bases). Germline-derived CDR1 and CDR2 are SGHDT and YYEEEE. Trimming stripped 4 bases from V and 6 bases from J, with 13 bases between. This CDR3 comprises 13 residues. The CDR3 is CASSKMQGNGYTF. For the CDR3, the DNA is TGTGCCAGCAGCAAGATGCAGGGTAATGGCTACACCTTC.

This clonotype has just a few counts. CDR3 in amino acids: CAWSVDPTNYGYTF. The CDR3 DNA reads as TGTGCCTGGAGCGTTGACCCGACTAACTATGGCTACACCTTC. The rearrangement joins TRBV30 to TRBJ1-2; D gene ambiguous. V gave up 3 bases and J gave up 0 bases, with 11 bases separating them. The CDR3 consists of 14 residues. Germline assignment: CDR1 GTSNPN and CDR2 SVGIG (reference sequence).

The chain carries TRBV29-1 and TRBJ1-2, with D possibly being TRBD1 (6 bases). The CDR3 sequence is 12 residues long. The V and J ends lost 6 bases and 8 bases respectively, with 16 bases between them. Germline CDR1 reads SQVTM; CDR2 reads ANQGSEA. CDR3 amino acids: CSVAYRVGGYTF. The CDR3 DNA follows: TGCAGCGTGGCGTACAGGGTGGGAGGCTACACCTTC. Full variable domain (remainder filled in from reference TRBV29-1 and TRBJ1-2): SAVISQKPSRDICQRGTSLTIQCQVDSQVTMMFWYRQQPGQSLTLIATANQGSEATYESGFVIDKFPISRPNLTFSTLTVSNMSPEDSSIYLCSVAYRVGGYTFGSGTRLTVV.

The chain links TRBV5-5 to TRBJ2-7; D gene unclear. Germline values: CDR1 SGHKS, CDR2 YYEKEE (reference sequence). This CDR3 contains 14 residues. Between the trimmed V and J ends, which lost 4 bases and 6 bases, there was a span of 17 bases. In DNA, the CDR3 is TGTGCCAGCAGCCAACGCCGGGTCTTAGGCGAGCAGTACTTC. Translation gives CASSQRRVLGEQYF.

The J gene is TRBJ1-4, the V gene TRBV6-1; D might be TRBD1 (5 bases). Germline V lookup: CDR1 MNHNS, CDR2 SASEGT. V was clipped by 5 bases and J by 2 bases, with 15 bases between them. The CDR3 sequence is 16 residues long. CDR3 amino acids: CASSHNPGRTNEKLFF. The CDR3 nucleotides are TGTGCCAGCAGTCACAATCCGGGACGGACTAATGAAAAACTGTTTTTT.

The chain joins TRBV18 to TRBJ1-5; 7 bases are a match to TRBD1. The CDR3 spans 15 residues. The germline CDR1 and CDR2 sequences are KGHSH and LQKENI. After removal of 0 bases from V and 5 bases from J, the junction contained 4 bases not matched to a gene. This chain's CDR3 is CASSPPDRAYQPQHF. In nucleotides, the CDR3 is TGTGCCAGCTCACCACCCGACAGGGCTTATCAGCCCCAGCATTTT. Combining the CDR3 with reference TRBV18 and TRBJ1-5 gives the whole variable domain NAGVMQNPRHLVRRRGQEARLRCSPMKGHSHVYWYRQLPEEGLKFMVYLQKENIIDESGMPKERFSAEFPKEGPSILRIQQVVRGDSAAYFCASSPPDRAYQPQHFGDGTRLSIL.

This clonotype occurred a few times. This chain uses TRBV19 with TRBJ1-1, with TRBD1 matching 9 bases. The CDR3 runs 14 residues. The V segment lost 2 bases and the J segment 8 bases; nucleotides outside the gene matches: 6. The germline CDR1 and CDR2 sequences are LNHDA and SQIVND (reference sequence). CDR3 residues: CASSIRTGDVEAFF. CDR3 DNA sequence: TGTGCCAGTAGTATACGGACAGGGGATGTGGAAGCTTTCTTT.

Concerning this clonotype itself: This may arise from a read error, as a much more abundant clone is one base away. V usage is TRBV2 and J usage is TRBJ1-6; 7 bases agree with TRBD1. The CDR3 extends over 15 amino acids. Germline CDR1 reads SNHLY; CDR2 reads FYNNEI. Here the CDR3 DNA reads TGTGCCAGCAGTACAACGGGACAGAATAATTCACCCCTCCGCTTT. Protein sequence: CASSTTGQNNSPLRF.

This clonotype was seen repeatedly, ten times or more. The rearrangement links TRBV6-5 to TRBJ2-7; 7 nucleotides match TRBD1. The CDR3 is 14 amino acids. CDR1 MNHEY and CDR2 SVGAGI come from the germline V gene. Trimming cost V 0 bases and J 3 bases; bases outside gene matches: 2. The CDR3 nucleotides read TGTGCCAGCAGTTACTCCCCAGGGGGCTACGAGCAGTACTTC. It translates to CASSYSPGGYEQYF.